Following are 22 T cell receptor beta chains from one sample sequenced in a study of spatial heterogeneity in lung cancer. TCRdb re-analysed the 5' RACE reads in MiXCR, keeping a single row per CDR3 protein. The sample consists of 45,000 to 55,000 distinct CDR3 sequences, roughly 5.2% of them appearing once. Time point denoted: sample taken at primary tumor resection. In each case, whole RNA from tumor, nontumor lung or frozen PBMC was sequenced unsorted. This specimen was PBMCs, taken at surgery. These receptors were taken from a male donor with early-stage non-small cell lung cancer.

This clonotype was counted ten times or more. The chain combines TRBV6-5 with TRBJ2-1, with D possibly being TRBD2 (6 bases). V was clipped by 4 bases and J by 4 bases, with 14 bases between them. This CDR3 comprises 15 residues. Germline assignment: CDR1 MNHEY and CDR2 SVGAGI. CDR3 DNA: TGTGCCAGCAGTTTCGACAGTGCGGGGTACAATGAGCAGTTCTTC. It translates to CASSFDSAGYNEQFF.

This clonotype occurred many times. This sequence joins TRBV7-2 and TRBJ2-5, with 9 bases fitting TRBD1. Germline trimming cut 3 bases from V and 4 bases from J; bases unmatched to any gene: 9. CDR3 size: 16 residues. The germline V gene has CDR1 SGHTA and CDR2 FQGNSA. The CDR3 sequence is CASSFTGGSPRETQYF. In DNA, the CDR3 is TGTGCCAGCAGCTTTACAGGGGGCTCCCCAAGAGAGACCCAGTACTTC.

This clonotype occurred many times. J is TRBJ2-7 and V is TRBV20-1; D is ambiguous. V lost 3 bases and J 3 bases, leaving 18 bases between the germline ends. CDR3 length: 15 amino acids. Germline loops: CDR1 DFQATT, CDR2 SNEGSKA (reference sequence). CDR3 DNA: TGCAGTGCTAGTGTGTACAGAGAACCGAGCTACGAGCAGTACTTC. This encodes CSASVYREPSYEQYF.

This clonotype showed up many times. V and J are TRBV21-1 and TRBJ2-7; the table's D call, TRBD1, was not checked against the DNA. TRBV21-1 is designated a pseudogene. The CDR3 spans 16 residues. As DNA, the CDR3 is TGTGCCAGCAGCCCCCGGGACAGGGGGAGCTCCTACGAGCAGTACTTC. It codes for CASSPRDRGSSYEQYF.

The table lists this clonotype with many counts. The rearrangement links TRBV7-2 to TRBJ1-2; D possibly corresponds to TRBD1 (5 bases). The V gene's germline CDR1 is SGHTA and CDR2 FQGNSA. V dropped 2 bases and J dropped 8 bases, with 9 bases sitting between them. The CDR3 has 12 amino acids. The CDR3 protein is CASSLKGRGYTF. The CDR3 DNA reads TGTGCCAGCAGCTTAAAGGGGCGAGGCTACACCTTC.

This clonotype was counted only a few times. This chain links TRBV20-1 with TRBJ1-2; unclear D gene. Germline V gene lookup returns CDR1 DFQATT and CDR2 SNEGSKA (reference sequence). V was clipped by 0 bases and J by 2 bases, with 4 bases between them. CDR3 size: 12 residues. CDR3 sequence: CSARDMNYGYTF. CDR3 in DNA: TGCAGTGCTAGAGACATGAACTATGGCTACACCTTC.

This clonotype was seen at least ten times. This chain links TRBV7-2 with TRBJ2-2; no reliable D call. Germline V gene lookup returns CDR1 SGHTA and CDR2 FQGNSA. CDR3 length: 13 amino acids. The V end lost 3 bases, the J end lost 12 bases, and 14 bases lay between the germline ends. CDR3 DNA: TGTGCCAGCAGCTTGCAGGCCACTCCCCAGCTGTTTTTT. This gives the protein CASSLQATPQLFF.

This clonotype was detected ten times or more. The chain carries TRBV5-4 and TRBJ1-2; possibly TRBD1 for D (5 bases). Germline V gene lookup returns CDR1 SGHNT and CDR2 YYREEE (reference sequence). Deletions cut 3 bases from V and 8 bases from J, with 17 bases between. The CDR3 extends over 14 amino acids. CDR3 region: CASSSWVGPGGYTF. CDR3 nucleotides: TGTGCCAGCAGCTCCTGGGTGGGGCCAGGAGGCTACACCTTC.

CDR3 in DNA: TGTGCCAGCAGGCCGGGACAAGGAAACTACGAGCAGTACTTC. It is translated as CASRPGQGNYEQYF. The chain has TRBV7-9 and TRBJ2-7; TRBD1 is a possible D gene (6 bases). Germline V gives CDR1 SEHNR, CDR2 FQNEAQ (reference sequence). Trimming removed 6 bases at V and 3 bases at J, with 15 bases between. This CDR3 has 14 amino acids.

This clonotype was recorded many times. The J gene is TRBJ2-7, the V gene TRBV10-3; TRBD1 aligns across 9 bases. The V and J ends lost 6 bases and 4 bases, in that order; junction bases with no gene match: 1. The CDR3 length is 12 residues. The germline gives CDR1 ENHRY, CDR2 SYGVKD. Written as DNA, the CDR3 is TGTGCCATCAGCGGACAGGGGTACGAGCAGTACTTC. This sequence encodes CAISGQGYEQYF.

At least ten counts were recorded for this clonotype. The J gene is TRBJ2-7, the V gene TRBV2, with 9 positions matching TRBD2. This CDR3 contains 14 residues. The V gene end was trimmed by 3 bases and the J gene end by 6 bases; junction bases not matched to a gene: 6. Germline V gene data show CDR1 as SNHLY and CDR2 as FYNNEI. The CDR3 bases are TGTGCCAGCAGTGAGGCTAGCGGGGCCGTCGAGCAGTACTTC. Protein product: CASSEASGAVEQYF. The entire variable domain, with the rest obtained from reference TRBV2 and TRBJ2-7, is as follows: EPEVTQTPSHQVTQMGQEVILRCVPISNHLYFYWYRQILGQKVEFLVSFYNNEISEKSEIFDDQFSVERPDGSNFTLKIRSTKLEDSAMYFCASSEASGAVEQYFGPGTRLTVT.

The table lists this clonotype with many counts. The chain links TRBV2 to TRBJ1-6; D is uncertain. CDR3 length: 15 amino acids. Germline values: CDR1 SNHLY, CDR2 FYNNEI. V was trimmed by 3 bases and J by 0 bases, leaving 6 bases between them. In DNA, the CDR3 is TGTGCCAGCAGTGACGAGAGCTCCTATAATTCACCCCTCCACTTT. Its translation: CASSDESSYNSPLHF.

This clonotype was observed at least ten times. This chain uses TRBV10-3 with TRBJ2-3; TRBD1 is a possible D gene (5 bases). V lost 0 bases, J lost 2 bases, and 9 bases lay in between. This CDR3 has 15 residues. Germline V gene sequence: CDR1 ENHRY, CDR2 SYGVKD. The CDR3 nucleotides read TGTGCCATCAGTGAGTCGCAACAGGCCACAGATACGCAGTATTTT. Its translation is CAISESQQATDTQYF.

This clonotype turned up a few times. The CDR3 sequence: CASSLGGRGSTEAFF. For the CDR3, the DNA is TGTGCCAGCAGTTTAGGGGGTCGGGGGAGCACTGAAGCTTTCTTT. V usage is TRBV12-3 or TRBV12-4 and J usage is TRBJ1-1; tentatively, D is TRBD1 (5 bases). The CDR3 runs 15 residues. The V end was cut by 1 base, the J end by 4 bases, with 13 bases between.

This clonotype has a count of ten or more. The genes are TRBV7-2 and TRBJ2-7; 8 nucleotides agree with TRBD2. This CDR3 has 15 amino acids. Germline V gives CDR1 SGHTA, CDR2 FQGNSA. The V and J ends lost 2 bases and 4 bases, in that order; junction bases with no gene match: 7. CDR3: CASSLTSGLMYEQYF. For the CDR3, the DNA is TGTGCCAGCAGCTTAACTAGCGGACTTATGTACGAGCAGTACTTC.

This clonotype was observed at least ten times. The V and J genes are TRBV18 and TRBJ2-2, with TRBD2 matching 7 bases. V was pared by 5 bases and J by 3 bases, with 6 bases of the junction left unmatched. The CDR3 totals 15 residues. CDR1 KGHSH and CDR2 LQKENI come from the germline V gene. For the CDR3, the DNA is TGTGCCAGCTCAGCTAGCGGAGTGGACACCGGGGAGCTGTTTTTT. This encodes CASSASGVDTGELFF. The full variable domain, with the rest looked up from reference TRBV18 and TRBJ2-2, is NAGVMQNPRHLVRRRGQEARLRCSPMKGHSHVYWYRQLPEEGLKFMVYLQKENIIDESGMPKERFSAEFPKEGPSILRIQQVVRGDSAAYFCASSASGVDTGELFFGEGSRLTVL.

This clonotype was seen many times. CDR3 DNA: TGCGCCAGCAGCCAAGGTCTTAGAACAGATACGCAGTATTTT. Translated, it gives CASSQGLRTDTQYF. This chain joins TRBV4-3 and TRBJ2-3; unclear D gene. V shed 1 base and J shed 3 bases, with 8 bases lying between them. The CDR3 length is 14 residues. From germline, CDR1 is LGHNA and CDR2 YSLEER.

This clonotype was counted ten times or more. The rearrangement uses TRBV10-3 and TRBJ2-3, with 7 bases matching TRBD2. The CDR3 has 13 residues. Trimming removed 6 bases from V and 5 bases from J; junction bases left unmatched: 5. Germline lookup yields CDR1 ENHRY and CDR2 SYGVKD. This chain's CDR3 is CAISQSGGDTQYF. The CDR3 DNA reads TGTGCCATCAGCCAGTCGGGGGGAGATACGCAGTATTTT.

This clonotype was seen many times. The chain couples TRBV27 to TRBJ2-5; D could derive from TRBD1 or TRBD2 (6 bases each). V shed 3 bases and J shed 4 bases, with 21 bases lying between them. Germline CDR1 is MNHEY and CDR2 is SMNVEV (reference sequence). The CDR3 covers 17 residues. CDR3 DNA sequence: TGTGCCAGCAGTTTGATTTTTACAGGGCGGGATCGAGAGACCCAGTACTTC. It codes for CASSLIFTGRDRETQYF.

In this sample, this clonotype turned up many times. The chain has TRBV12-3 or TRBV12-4 and TRBJ2-3, with no clear D. Trimming took off 3 bases at V and 6 bases at J, with 16 bases between the two ends. The CDR3 consists of 15 residues. The CDR3 loop is CASSFRALHADTQYF. DNA for the CDR3: TGTGCCAGCAGTTTCCGGGCCCTTCACGCCGATACGCAGTATTTT.

This clonotype appeared many times. This chain links TRBV9 with TRBJ2-2; D ambiguous. CDR3 size: 13 residues. The V gene lost 2 bases and the J gene lost 4 bases, with 6 bases spanning the gap. CDR1 is SGDLS and CDR2 is YYNGEE in the germline V gene. In nucleotides, the CDR3 is TGTGCCAGCAGCGTTCGGCTCACCGGGGAGCTGTTTTTT. It is translated as CASSVRLTGELFF.

As for this clonotype: An end of the junction differs from the germline gene, which may be a read error. This sequence joins TRBV2 and TRBJ2-2; 8 nucleotides agree with TRBD1. The germline V gene has CDR1 SNHLY and CDR2 FYNNEI. The CDR3 is made up of 13 amino acids. CDR3 nucleotide sequence: TGTGCCACCGCCCGGGACAGGTTCGGGGAGCCGTTTTTT. This sequence encodes CATARDRFGEPFF.